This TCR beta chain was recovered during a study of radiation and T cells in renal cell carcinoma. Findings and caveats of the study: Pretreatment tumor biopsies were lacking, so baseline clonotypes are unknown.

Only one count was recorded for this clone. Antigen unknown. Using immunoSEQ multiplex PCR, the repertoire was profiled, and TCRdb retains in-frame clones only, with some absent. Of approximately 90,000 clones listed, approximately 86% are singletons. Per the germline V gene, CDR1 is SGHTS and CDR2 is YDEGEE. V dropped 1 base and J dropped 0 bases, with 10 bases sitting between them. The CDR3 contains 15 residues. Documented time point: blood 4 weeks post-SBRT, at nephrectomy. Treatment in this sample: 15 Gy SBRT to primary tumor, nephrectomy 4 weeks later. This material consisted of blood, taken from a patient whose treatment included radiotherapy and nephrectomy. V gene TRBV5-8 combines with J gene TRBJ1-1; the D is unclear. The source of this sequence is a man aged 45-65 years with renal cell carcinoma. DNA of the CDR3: TGTGCCAGCAGCTTGATCGGGAAAATGAACACTGAAGCTTTCTTT. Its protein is CASSLIGKMNTEAFF. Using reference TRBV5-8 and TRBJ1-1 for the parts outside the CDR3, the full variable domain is EAGVTQSPTHLIKTRGQQATLRCSPISGHTSVYWYQQALGLGLQFLLWYDEGEERNRGNFPPRFSGRQFPNYSSELNVNALELEDSALYLCASSLIGKMNTEAFFGQGTRLTVV.